This T cell receptor (beta chain) originates from a study of radiotherapy plus CTLA-4 blockade in lung cancer. Across the whole study: Objective responses were observed in around 17% of patients, and disease control was achieved by approximately 34%.

Clones were read by immunoSEQ multiplex PCR, and TCRdb kept only the in-frame ones, dropping some. The table shows about 36,000 clones, with approximately 77% occurring only once. The sequencing used peripheral blood, collected from a patient treated with radiotherapy plus ipilimumab. This sequence was found in a human donor with non-small cell lung cancer who had stable disease on radiotherapy plus ipilimumab.

The CDR3 coding sequence is TGTGCCAGCAGTCAAACCTACGAGCAGTACTTC. Its translation is CASSQTYEQYF. V is TRBV6-5 and J is TRBJ2-7; D gene unclear. CDR3 size: 11 residues. Germline CDR1 and CDR2: MNHEY and SVGAGI. Deletions cut 5 bases from V and 2 bases from J, with 4 bases between.